This T cell receptor (beta chain) emerged from a study of blood T cell repertoires in COVID-19. Study in general: T cells, B-cell-depleted T cells, or PBMCs provided the cDNA or gDNA that served as material.

Original analysis: Amplification of reference gene primers was used by the study to estimate nucleated cell counts. TCRdb's table, derived via immunoSEQ multiplex PCR, lists solely in-frame clones and lacks some. V, J and clone size reflect that table, while D and trimming were determined from the DNA. The sample records 90,000 to 150,000 clones, over 60% being singletons. Trimming left V 4 bases short and J 0 bases short, with 15 bases between. The CDR3 spans 15 residues. CDR1 SQVTM and CDR2 ANQGSEA come from the germline V gene. The receptor's source is a woman of 80 years or more with acute or convalescent COVID-19. Sequenced: peripheral blood. The chain joins TRBV29-1 to TRBJ1-1, with D tentatively TRBD1 (6 bases). CDR3 residues: CSVGRRGGMNTEAFF. CDR3 in DNA: TGCAGCGTTGGGCGGAGGGGGGGAATGAACACTGAAGCTTTCTTT.